The T cell receptor (beta chain) described here comes from a study of cytomegalovirus exposure and HLA in healthy donors. Points from the study as a whole: Looking again later, the authors saw that most CMV-associated TCR beta chains seemed HLA-restricted.

CDR1 is SNHLY and CDR2 is FYNNEI in the germline V gene. Trimming stripped 6 bases from V and 5 bases from J, with 19 bases between. The CDR3 covers 15 residues. The PCR used 60 Vbeta and 13 Jbeta primers. Repertoires were generated with immunoSEQ multiplex PCR, while TCRdb's copy carries only in-frame clones and drops some. Of roughly 140,000 clones listed, 82% are singletons. As for this clone: Its antigen remains unidentified.

V is TRBV2 and J is TRBJ1-2; no clear D. The sequencing sample was made of PBMCs. The source is a woman between 45 and 65 years old in good health and CMV-seropositive. The CDR3 here is CASSKTTPRTYGYTF. In nucleotides, the CDR3 is TGTGCCAGCAGCAAGACAACGCCCAGAACTTATGGCTACACCTTC.